This T cell receptor (beta chain) was recorded in a study of OX40 agonist ivuxolimab in advanced cancers. Looking at the study overall: The costimulatory receptor OX40 (CD134) was targeted by ivuxolimab, a fully human IgG2 agonistic monoclonal antibody. Patients were allowed to have had prior anti-PD-1, anti-PD-L1 or anti-CTLA-4 therapy, and less than 45% of the dose-escalation patients had previously received checkpoint inhibitors. Partial responses were achieved by three dose-escalation patients, of whom one had hepatocellular carcinoma and two had cutaneous melanoma. Peripheral TCRbeta sequencing was intended to test whether TCR sequence diversity was altered and clonal T-cell expansion was caused by ivuxolimab. The paper describes the monotherapy dose-escalation part (N of about 47 patients) of the phase I trial of ivuxolimab. Intravenous ivuxolimab was administered to patients every 2 weeks at six dose levels: 0.01, 0.1, 0.3, 1.5, 3 and 10 mg/kg. Of the 50 or so patients in dose escalation, 19 had hepatocellular carcinoma, about 15 had melanoma, 9 had renal cell carcinoma and 9 had head and neck cancer. A male proportion of 82.7% and a mean age of about 60 years, ranging from 23 to 79, were recorded for the dose-escalation cohort.

V loses 0 bases at its end and J loses 5 bases; junction bases beyond the gene matches: 13. For CDR1 and CDR2, the germline V gene (reference sequence) lists LNHNV and YYDKDF. The CDR3 goes from the cysteine to the phenylalanine over 18 residues. The kept DNA is CDR3 alone, 54 bases in frame from the first base. Patients with a history of autoimmune disease or receiving systemic immunosuppression were excluded from the trial. Peripheral blood for TCR sequencing was collected from all dose cohorts at baseline, on cycle 4 day 1, and on cycle 7 day 1. The samples were taken from a phase I, first-in-human, multicenter, open-label dose-escalation trial of ivuxolimab. Adults with locally advanced or metastatic melanoma, renal cell, hepatocellular, or head and neck squamous cell carcinoma were enrolled in the trial. Before TCR sequencing, CD4+ T cells and CD8+ T cells were sorted from peripheral blood as separate populations.

Genomic DNA was extracted from sorted cells for sequencing of the TCRbeta CDR3 region. TCRbeta CDR3 regions were sequenced using the immunoSEQ Assay. TCRdb stores this immuneACCESS table with in-frame sequences only. Part of the clones is absent; in the studies checked, under half of the shortfall reflects unresolved V genes, and no reason is known for the rest. In this sample the table shows around 35,000 clones, about 81% of which occur a single time. 10% to 15% of the sample rests with the top ten. As concerns this clone: Its antigen is still unknown. No qualities accompany the bases; no much larger clone lies one base away.

The investigation overall reported the following: Clonal expansion of both CD4+ and CD8+ blood T cells was observed from baseline to week 6 at doses 0.1 to 3.0 mg/kg. Low levels of normalized T-cell clonal expansion were also seen in some patients who did not respond. After ivuxolimab, expanded clones were on average more numerous among CD8+ T cells than among CD4+ T cells. The antigen specificity of the peripheral T cells that underwent clonal expansion was not determined. In the 0.1-3.0 mg/kg groups, partial responders had among the lowest normalized peripheral clonal expansion, particularly in CD8+ T cells.

This TCR was sampled from an adult with an advanced solid tumor such as melanoma, head and neck, liver or kidney cancer. The chain is made from TRBV15 and TRBJ2-4; TRBD1 aligns with 7 central bases. The starting material was CD4+ or CD8+ T cells sorted from blood, obtained in a trial of the OX40 agonist ivuxolimab. The sequenced DNA is TGTGCCACCAGCAGAGATGCCCCCGCAGGGGGATTCGAAAACATTCAGTACTTC. Its translation is CATSRDAPAGGFENIQYF.